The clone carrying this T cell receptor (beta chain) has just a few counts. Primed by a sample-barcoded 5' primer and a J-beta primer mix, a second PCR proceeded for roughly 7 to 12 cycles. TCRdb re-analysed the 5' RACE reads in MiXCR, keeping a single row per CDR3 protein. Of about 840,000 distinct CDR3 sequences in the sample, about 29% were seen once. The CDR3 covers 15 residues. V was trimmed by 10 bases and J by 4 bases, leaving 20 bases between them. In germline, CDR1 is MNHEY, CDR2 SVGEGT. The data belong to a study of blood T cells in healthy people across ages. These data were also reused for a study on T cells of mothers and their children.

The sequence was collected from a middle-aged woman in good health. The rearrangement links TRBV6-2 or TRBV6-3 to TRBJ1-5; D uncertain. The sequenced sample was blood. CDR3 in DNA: TGTGCCACTAGCAAATGGGGAACCTCTAATCAGCCCCAGCATTTT. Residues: CATSKWGTSNQPQHF.